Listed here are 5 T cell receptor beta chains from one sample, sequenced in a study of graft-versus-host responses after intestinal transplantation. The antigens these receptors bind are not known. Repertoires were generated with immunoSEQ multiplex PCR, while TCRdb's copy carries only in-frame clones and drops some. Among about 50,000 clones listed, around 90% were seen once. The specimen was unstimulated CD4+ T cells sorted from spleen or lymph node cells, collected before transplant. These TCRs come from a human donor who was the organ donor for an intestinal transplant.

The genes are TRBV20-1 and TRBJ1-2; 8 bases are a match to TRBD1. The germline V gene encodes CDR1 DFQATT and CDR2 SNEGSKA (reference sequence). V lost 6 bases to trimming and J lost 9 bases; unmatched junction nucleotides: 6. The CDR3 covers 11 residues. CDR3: CSAPDRESYTF. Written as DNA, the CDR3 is TGCAGTGCCCCGGACAGGGAAAGCTACACCTTC.

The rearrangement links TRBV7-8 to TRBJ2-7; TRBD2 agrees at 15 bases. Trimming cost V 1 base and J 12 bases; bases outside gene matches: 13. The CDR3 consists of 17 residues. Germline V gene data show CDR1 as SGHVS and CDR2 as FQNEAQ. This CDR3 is CASSLVPGLAGGPVGYF. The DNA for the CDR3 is TGTGCCAGCAGCTTAGTCCCAGGACTAGCGGGAGGGCCAGTTGGGTACTTC.

In DNA, the CDR3 is TGTGCCAGCAGTGGATTAGCGGGAGTGAACAATGAGCAGTTCTTC. Translated: CASSGLAGVNNEQFF. The chain links TRBV6-1 to TRBJ2-1; 9 bases map to TRBD2. Per germline, CDR1 MNHNS and CDR2 SASEGT. The CDR3 has 15 amino acids. Trimming removed 4 bases from V and 5 bases from J; junction bases left unmatched: 6.

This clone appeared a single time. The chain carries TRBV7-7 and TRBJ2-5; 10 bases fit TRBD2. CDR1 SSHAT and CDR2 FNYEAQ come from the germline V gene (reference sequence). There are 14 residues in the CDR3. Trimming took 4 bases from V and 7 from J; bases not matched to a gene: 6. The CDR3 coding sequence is TGTGCCAGCAGCTCTAGCGGGAGTGGGGTGACCCAGTACTTC. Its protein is CASSSSGSGVTQYF.

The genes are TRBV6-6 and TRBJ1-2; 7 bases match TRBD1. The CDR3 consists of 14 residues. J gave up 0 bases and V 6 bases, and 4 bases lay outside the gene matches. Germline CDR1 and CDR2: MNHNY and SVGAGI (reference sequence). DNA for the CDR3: TGTGCCAGCAGCCGGGGACAGACTAACTATGGCTACACCTTC. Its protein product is CASSRGQTNYGYTF.